Described below is a single TCR beta chain sequence and its context. Its specificity is unknown. This sample stems from a study of cytomegalovirus exposure and HLA in healthy donors. Broader study findings: Compared with the roughly 700-donor mean, an Asian-associated ancestry cluster reportedly had fewer N-insertions, according to a later analysis. The authors later linked a missense DCLRE1C variant to TCR beta V- and J-gene trimming. Cytomegalovirus association was listed for about 150 TCR beta chains. The classifier reportedly diagnosed cytomegalovirus status with high specificity and sensitivity.

The PCR employed 60 Vbeta primers together with 13 Jbeta primers. Sequenced by immunoSEQ multiplex PCR; TCRdb stores in-frame clones only, minus some. The repertoire holds approximately 150,000 clones, with roughly 80% as singletons. Looked up from germline, CDR1 is SGHVS and CDR2 is FQNEAQ. Deletions cut 1 base from V and 2 bases from J, with 9 bases between. This CDR3 region has 15 residues. The receptor was derived from a female donor in good health and CMV-seronegative. The V gene is TRBV7-8, the J gene TRBJ1-3; no definite D call. Sequenced: PBMCs. The CDR3 loop reads CASSLGRSAGNTIYF. The DNA for the CDR3 is TGTGCCAGCAGCTTAGGCAGGTCCGCTGGAAACACCATATATTTT.